This TCR beta chain was obtained from a study of cytomegalovirus exposure and HLA in healthy donors (dated by TCRdb to about 2017). With regard to the full study: According to an earlier analysis of a few hundred of the donors, roughly 180 million T cells yielded 117 million unique TCR beta sequences and about 280 Gb of sequence data. Roughly 300 gigabases of sequencing data and tens of millions of unique TCR sequences were included in an early release covering over 600 HLA-typed donors. Of the 300 to 500 genotyped donors, 81% were placed in the genetic ancestry cluster associated with self-reported Caucasian donors. The study was designed to test whether signatures of past pathogen exposure could be identified by cataloging public T cell receptors. The study profiled the T cell repertoires of fewer than 850 subjects by immunosequencing and related them to cytomegalovirus serostatus. A separate validation cohort of over a hundred different subjects was used in addition to the roughly 620-subject first cohort. To predict cytomegalovirus infection status, the study brought together high-throughput TCR immunosequencing, statistical association of individual TCRs with disease status, and machine learning. In a later analysis, previously published TCR beta repertoires from about 640 donors were re-analyzed and high-resolution HLA genotyping was added so that TCR occurrence patterns could be studied. Rather than drawing on any new phenotypic data, the later analysis identified candidate immune exposures from TCR beta sequences and the way those sequences occurred across donors. An earlier analysis of 500 to 650 of the donors applied high-throughput TCR beta sequencing to assess whether each TCR beta V gene segment acted as functional or pseudogenic. Donor age, sex, ethnicity and CMV serostatus were compiled together with the repertoire data. A later genetic analysis took genome-wide SNP genotypes for about three fifths of the roughly 700 donors and used that subset as a discovery cohort. Every repertoire in the discovery cohort had been generated on one and the same sequencing platform. Class I and class II HLA loci were covered by the typing at four-digit resolution. The number of donors typed differed by locus, with roughly 620-640 for A, B, C, DRB1 and DQB1, around 500 for DQA1, under 610 for DPA1, and 400 to 490 for DPB1. A handful of DR-DQ haplotypes were handled as single units for association and clustering because linkage in the cohort was strong. Among roughly 400 genotyped donors of the cohort, an average of roughly 230,000 unique TCR beta nucleotide sequences was sequenced per donor, of which 15% to 20% were non-productive. The full study reports these points: A further reported finding was that TCR beta sequences accurately predicted the HLA-A and HLA-B alleles for most subjects in the first cohort. A later genetic analysis associated a missense DCLRE1C variant with V-gene and J-gene trimming of TCR beta chains, and an independent cohort replicated the association. In the study, some 160 TCR beta chains were listed as associated with cytomegalovirus. A group of highly shared sequence variants was considered likely to be a technical artifact of the sequencing pipeline. In a later analysis, most CMV-associated TCR beta chains were found to appear HLA-restricted, with HLA associations seemingly driven largely by CMV exposure. An earlier analysis of around 500 of the donors showed that most TCR beta V segments appeared in productive rearrangements either about 87% or about 30% of the time, which broadly matched IMGT annotations. A later analysis found that HLA-associated TCR beta chains were more clonally expanded and had lower generation probabilities than equally common non-associated chains. According to a later analysis, parvovirus B19, influenza, CMV and Epstein-Barr virus appeared linked to several top co-occurrence clusters. The classifier was reported to diagnose cytomegalovirus status with high specificity and sensitivity in both the original and validation cohorts. Some IMGT-functional V segments, including TRBV6-2 and TRBV6-3, could not be told apart with the 87-base-pair reads, so those segments were excluded. A later analysis found that TCR association rates varied across HLA loci, with DRB1 alleles showing the most associated TCRs and HLA-C alleles the fewest. Because HLA typing was missing for some donors at each locus, association tests included only the typed subset. Specific HLA alleles were associated with some 15,000 TCR beta sequences at a false discovery rate of 0.05 in a later analysis. It was suggested by the authors that the approach could potentially be generalized to other disease states and immunological phenotypes. Presence/absence analyses assumed roughly uniform sequencing depth across donors, an assumption that may not hold. Linkage disequilibrium might explain the correlated functional status among segregating V segments, but an unknown experimental factor could not be excluded. Immune exposure information for the cohort was limited to CMV serostatus. Only TCR beta chains were sequenced in this cohort, and the absence of alpha or paired-chain data limited detectable features. A few of the identified cytomegalovirus-associated TCR beta chains were confirmed in vitro to be specific for cytomegalovirus antigens. A later genetic analysis reported fewer N-insertions in productive TCRs among donors in an Asian-associated ancestry cluster than the roughly 700-donor mean. Approximately 16 rarely observed V segments, including chromosome 9 orphons, were excluded from the earlier analysis of just under 600 of the donors because counts were too low. Strong co-occurrence of HLA alleles, especially DR and DQ, made assigning TCR associations to individual alleles difficult. While some public TCRs were present in many individuals, most TCR sequences turned up only very rarely across donors.

From a lookup of the germline V gene, CDR1 and CDR2 are SGHRS and YFSETQ. V ends up 3 bases short and J 6 bases short, with an unmatched junction base count of 6. The CDR3 sequence holds 15 residues, the cysteine and phenylalanine included. Only the CDR3 DNA stays, 45 bases, in frame from base 1. The cohort comprised hundreds of healthy bone marrow donors. At the time of sampling, all cohort members were nominally healthy, though unrecorded immune exposures were likely present. The donor was CMV seronegative and was included in the group of under 450 seronegative cohort members. A peripheral blood sample was collected from each donor, and TCR beta sequencing was performed on peripheral blood mononuclear cells. The Qiagen DNeasy Blood Extraction Kit was used to extract genomic DNA from the blood cell samples. The library was made by the immunoSEQ multiplex PCR assay. For the multiplex PCR, a mixture combining 60 forward primers for TCR Vbeta segments and 13 reverse primers for TCR Jbeta segments was used. Amplification of the CDR3 region of rearranged TCR beta genes was performed with a multiplex PCR assay on genomic DNA. Amplified TCR beta libraries were sequenced as 87-base-pair reads on the Illumina HiSeq System. The published analysis was carried out like this. A later analysis tallied some 79 million unique TCR beta chains across the 610 or so repertoires, and around 9.9 million of those chains were shared by two or more donors. Raw reads were error-corrected and collapsed into unique sequences with a nearest-neighbor algorithm that merged closely related sequences to remove PCR and sequencing errors. V, D and J gene segments were assigned by aligning CDR3 sequences to IMGT reference sequences. Each retained sequence needed at least a six-nucleotide match to both a V gene segment and a J gene segment. Rearrangements were classified as productive when the CDR3 lacked stop codons and remained in frame with V and J, and all other rearrangements were classified as non-productive. Following IMGT convention, CDR3 was defined as the stretch from the second conserved V-encoded cysteine up to the conserved J-encoded phenylalanine. Sequences without an unambiguous match to a single V gene segment were excluded from the earlier analysis of about 640 of the donors. In an earlier analysis of approximately 610 of the donors, V segments were called functional above 56.7% productive rearrangements and were called segregating when the between-donor standard deviation exceeded 5%. A statistical classification framework was built for diagnosing cytomegalovirus status from the catalog of TCR beta chain sequences. In a later analysis, V and J genes were assigned by comparing TCR nucleotide sequences against IMGT/GENE-DB human TR gene sequences. Using the TCRdist pipeline, a later analysis assigned CDR3 sequences along with most-parsimonious VDJ recombination scenarios. In a later analysis, each TCR beta chain was defined by its CDR3 amino acid sequence together with its V-gene family, and reads without a unique V-gene family were excluded. To address suspected cross-contamination and a sequencing artifact, a later analysis removed approximately 600 highly shared, low-generation-probability nucleotide sequences. A later analysis calculated a clonal expansion index for each public chain from normalized within-repertoire ranks of inferred template counts. A later analysis computed generation probabilities with a VDJ recombination model fitted to out-of-frame rearrangements, and checked the results against IGoR. In a later analysis, hypergeometric tests were used to score TCR-TCR, TCR-HLA and TCR-CMV co-occurrence, with a repertoire-size bias correction applied to TCR pairs. To estimate false discovery rates, a later analysis permuted the HLA or CMV assignments 20 times. In a later analysis, co-occurring TCRs were grouped with DBSCAN, and TCRdist sequence similarity was added when clustering was performed within HLA-allele-positive subsets. Co-occurrence clustering excluded repertoires with fewer than 30,000 or more than 120,000 public chains, plus five with anomalous nucleotide sharing. TCRdb's version of the immuneACCESS table is confined to in-frame rearrangements and falls short of the full clone set. An unresolved V gene accounts for under half of the shortfall where checked; the remainder is of unknown origin. Clone size and the V and J calls come from that table; the DNA yielded D and trimming. The sample contains 50,000 to 75,000 clones, 80% of them found a single time. The ten largest make up over 3% of the sample.

Comment on this clone: Its antigen has not been determined. No quality values exist for individual bases; no much larger clone is one base distant.

The receptor was derived from a woman aged 40 to 49 in good health and CMV-seronegative. Here the chain combines TRBV5-1 and TRBJ2-2; 9 bases in the junction line up with TRBD1. The sample was PBMCs. The sequenced DNA is TGCGCCAGCAGCTCCGGGACAGGGAGGCCCGGGGAGCTGTTTTTT. Protein translation: CASSSGTGRPGELFF.